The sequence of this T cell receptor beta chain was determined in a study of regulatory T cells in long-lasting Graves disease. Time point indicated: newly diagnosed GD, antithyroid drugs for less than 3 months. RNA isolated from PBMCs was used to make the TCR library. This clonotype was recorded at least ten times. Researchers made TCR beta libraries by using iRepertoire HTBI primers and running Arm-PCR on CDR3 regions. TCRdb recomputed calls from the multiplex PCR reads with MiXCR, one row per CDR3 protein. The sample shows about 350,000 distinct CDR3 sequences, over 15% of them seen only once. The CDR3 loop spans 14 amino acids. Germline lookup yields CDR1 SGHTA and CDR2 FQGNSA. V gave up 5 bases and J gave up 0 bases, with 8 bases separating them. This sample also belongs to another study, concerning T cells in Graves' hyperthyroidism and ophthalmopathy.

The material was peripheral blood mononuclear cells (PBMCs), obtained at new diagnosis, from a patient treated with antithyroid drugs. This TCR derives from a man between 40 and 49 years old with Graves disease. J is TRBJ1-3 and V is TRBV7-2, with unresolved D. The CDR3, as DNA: TGTGCCAGCAGCCCGGGGTACTCTGGAAACACCATATATTTT. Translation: CASSPGYSGNTIYF.